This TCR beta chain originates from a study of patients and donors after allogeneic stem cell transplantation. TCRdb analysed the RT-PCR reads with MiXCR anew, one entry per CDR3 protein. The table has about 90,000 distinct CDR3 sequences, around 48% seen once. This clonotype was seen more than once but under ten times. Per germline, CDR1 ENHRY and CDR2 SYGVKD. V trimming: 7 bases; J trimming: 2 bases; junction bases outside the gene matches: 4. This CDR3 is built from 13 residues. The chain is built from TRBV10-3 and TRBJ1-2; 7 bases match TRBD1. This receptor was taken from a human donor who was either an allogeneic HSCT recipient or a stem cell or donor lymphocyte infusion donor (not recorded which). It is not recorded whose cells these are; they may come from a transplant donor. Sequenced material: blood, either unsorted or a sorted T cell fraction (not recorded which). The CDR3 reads CAITEGQNYGYTF. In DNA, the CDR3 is TGTGCCATCACCGAGGGACAGAACTATGGCTACACCTTC.